This T cell receptor beta chain is from a study of cytomegalovirus exposure and HLA in healthy donors (TCRdb year 2017). Background on the whole study: In an earlier analysis of 587 of the donors, around 300 Gb of sequence data and some 100 million unique TCR beta sequences from about 190 million T cells were reported. An earlier analysis of 450 to 750 of the donors used high-throughput TCR beta sequencing to judge whether each TCR beta V gene segment behaved as functional or pseudogenic. Donor age, sex, ethnicity and CMV serostatus were compiled together with the repertoire data. The number of donors typed differed by locus, with 629-630 for A, B, C, DRB1 and DQB1, 522 for DQA1, over 600 for DPA1, and 472 for DPB1. Genome-wide SNP genotypes for about three fifths of the 666 donors were used in a later genetic analysis, which treated that subset as a discovery cohort. Using immunosequencing, the study profiled T cell repertoires from 640 or so subjects and related those repertoires to cytomegalovirus serostatus. The aim of the study was to test whether cataloging public T cell receptors could identify signatures of past pathogen exposure. Five DR-DQ haplotypes were treated as single units for association and clustering because of strong linkage in the cohort. Of the 300 to 500 genotyped donors, 80% to 90% were placed in the genetic ancestry cluster associated with self-reported Caucasian donors. High-throughput TCR immunosequencing, statistical association of individual TCRs with disease status, and machine learning were combined to predict cytomegalovirus infection status. Rather than drawing on any new phenotypic data, the later analysis identified candidate immune exposures from TCR beta sequences and the way those sequences occurred across donors. Class I and class II HLA loci were covered by the typing at four-digit resolution. A separate validation cohort of roughly 120 different subjects was used in addition to the approximately 610-subject first cohort. Across approximately 420 genotyped donors of the cohort, an average of about 220,000 unique TCR beta nucleotide sequences per donor were sequenced, and roughly a sixth of those sequences were non-productive. Every discovery cohort repertoire had been produced on one sequencing platform. An early release that covered about 640 HLA-typed donors contained approximately 290 gigabases of sequencing data and some 87 million unique TCR sequences. A later analysis re-analyzed previously published TCR beta repertoires from 500 to 700 donors and added high-resolution HLA genotyping to study TCR occurrence patterns.

Library generation was performed with the immunoSEQ multiplex PCR assay. For the multiplex PCR, a mixture combining 60 forward primers for TCR Vbeta segments and 13 reverse primers for TCR Jbeta segments was used. The CDR3 region of rearranged TCR beta genes was amplified from genomic DNA by a multiplex PCR assay. The amplified TCR beta libraries were sequenced on the Illumina HiSeq System as 87-base-pair reads. For the original study's pipeline: In a later analysis, approximately 74 million unique TCR beta chains were counted across the roughly 670 repertoires, and approximately 9.9 million of these chains were shared by at least two donors. To remove PCR and sequencing errors, raw reads were error-corrected and collapsed into unique sequences using a nearest-neighbor algorithm that merged closely related sequences. V, D and J gene segments were assigned by aligning CDR3 sequences to IMGT reference sequences. For a sequence to be retained, at least a six-nucleotide match to both a V gene segment and a J gene segment was required. Rearrangements were classified as productive when the CDR3 lacked stop codons and remained in frame with V and J, and all other rearrangements were classified as non-productive. CDR3 was defined by IMGT convention, running from the second conserved V-encoded cysteine to the conserved J-encoded phenylalanine. The earlier analysis of about 620 of the donors excluded sequences that lacked an unambiguous match to a single V gene segment. An earlier analysis of some 610 of the donors called V segments functional above 56.7% productive rearrangements and segregating when the between-donor standard deviation exceeded 5%. A statistical classification framework was developed to diagnose cytomegalovirus status using the catalog of TCR beta chain sequences. In a later analysis, TCR nucleotide sequences were compared against IMGT/GENE-DB human TR gene sequences so that V and J genes could be assigned. The TCRdist pipeline was used in a later analysis to assign CDR3 sequences and most-parsimonious VDJ recombination scenarios. A later analysis defined each TCR beta chain by its CDR3 amino acid sequence plus V-gene family, and excluded reads lacking a unique V-gene family. A later analysis removed nearly 600 highly shared, low-generation-probability nucleotide sequences to deal with suspected cross-contamination and a sequencing artifact. In a later analysis, a clonal expansion index for each public chain was calculated from normalized within-repertoire ranks of inferred template counts. A later analysis computed generation probabilities with a VDJ recombination model fitted to out-of-frame rearrangements, and checked the results against IGoR. In a later analysis, hypergeometric tests were used to score TCR-TCR, TCR-HLA and TCR-CMV co-occurrence, with a repertoire-size bias correction applied to TCR pairs. False discovery rates were estimated in a later analysis by permuting HLA or CMV assignments 20 times. A later analysis grouped co-occurring TCRs with DBSCAN, adding TCRdist sequence similarity when clustering within HLA-allele-positive subsets. Co-occurrence clustering excluded repertoires with fewer than 30,000 or more than 120,000 public chains, plus five with anomalous nucleotide sharing. What TCRdb holds here is the immuneACCESS table cut down to in-frame rearrangements. Part of the clones is not present; checked against another copy, under half of the missing clones reflect an unresolved V gene, and the others are unexplained. That table gives V, J and clone size, and the DNA gave D and trimming. Within this sample are about 200,000 clones, with over 75% of them counted one time only. The ten largest make up less than 3.5% of the sample.

In total, 630 or so healthy bone marrow donors made up the cohort. All cohort members were sampled while nominally healthy, although unrecorded immune exposures were likely present. The donor was CMV seronegative and belonged to the group of 320 or so seronegative cohort members. A peripheral blood sample was collected from each donor, and TCR beta sequencing was performed on peripheral blood mononuclear cells. The Qiagen DNeasy Blood Extraction Kit was used to extract genomic DNA from the blood cell samples. General findings and caveats noted by the study authors: The presence/absence analyses assumed that sequencing depth was roughly uniform across donors, and that assumption may not be true. The only immune exposure information available for the cohort was CMV serostatus. In an earlier analysis of approximately 600 of the donors, most TCR beta V segments were observed in productive rearrangements about 87% or about 30% of the time, broadly matching IMGT annotations. Three of the identified cytomegalovirus-associated TCR beta chains were confirmed in vitro to be specific for cytomegalovirus antigens. According to a later analysis, most CMV-associated TCR beta chains appeared to be HLA-restricted, and the HLA associations seemed to be driven largely by CMV exposure. Compared with equally common non-associated chains, HLA-associated TCR beta chains in a later analysis were more clonally expanded and had lower generation probabilities. In a later analysis, TCR association rates were found to vary across HLA loci, with the most associated TCRs seen for DRB1 alleles and the fewest for HLA-C alleles. A later genetic analysis reported fewer N-insertions in productive TCRs among donors in an Asian-associated ancestry cluster than the 666-donor mean. Because counts were too low, seventeen rarely observed V segments, including chromosome 9 orphons, were excluded from the earlier analysis of some 540 of the donors. The classifier was reported to diagnose cytomegalovirus status with high specificity and sensitivity in both the original cohort and the validation cohort. According to a later analysis, parvovirus B19, influenza, CMV and Epstein-Barr virus appeared linked to several top co-occurrence clusters. Across donors, most TCR sequences were observed very rarely, whereas some public TCRs were present in many individuals. Linkage disequilibrium might explain the correlated functional status among segregating V segments, but an unknown experimental factor could not be ruled out. A cluster of highly shared sequence variants was judged likely to be a technical artifact of the sequencing pipeline. The study listed approximately 150 TCR beta chains as associated with cytomegalovirus. HLA typing was unavailable for some donors at each locus, so association tests used only the typed subset. In a later analysis, about 16,000 TCR beta sequences were associated with specific HLA alleles at a false discovery rate of 0.05. V-gene and J-gene trimming of TCR beta chains was associated with a missense DCLRE1C variant in a later genetic analysis, and the association was replicated in an independent cohort. Assigning TCR associations to individual alleles was difficult when HLA alleles, especially DR and DQ, strongly co-occurred. This cohort had only TCR beta chains sequenced, and the lack of alpha or paired-chain data limited which features could be detected. Because the 87-base-pair reads could not distinguish some IMGT-functional V segments, including TRBV6-2 and TRBV6-3, those segments were excluded. The authors suggested that the approach could potentially be generalized to other disease states and immunological phenotypes. A further reported finding was that TCR beta sequences accurately predicted the HLA-A and HLA-B alleles for most subjects in the first cohort.

The sample holds a few counts of this clone. The target of this receptor is not known. Base qualities are not provided; no much larger clone lies one nucleotide away. Deletion took 1 base off V and 5 bases off J, with a span of 14 bases between the germline ends. CDR1 and CDR2, looked up from the germline V gene, are SGHVS and FNYEAQ. Including cysteine and phenylalanine, the CDR3 has 16 amino acids. Only CDR3 DNA is held: 48 bases, read in frame from base 1. The receptor was isolated from a woman in her twenties or thirties in good health and CMV-seronegative. Source material: PBMCs. The sequence links TRBV7-6 to TRBJ2-2; a tentative D call is TRBD2 (6 bases match). The CDR3 amino acid sequence is: CASSLVGGETTGELFF. The nucleotide sequence is TGTGCCAGCAGCTTAGTGGGCGGGGAGACGACCGGGGAGCTGTTTTTT.